Listed here are 2 T cell receptor beta chains from one sample, sequenced in a study of cytomegalovirus exposure and HLA in healthy donors. The repertoire was sequenced with immunoSEQ multiplex PCR; TCRdb's copy has only in-frame clones and lacks some. Of over 200,000 clones detected, roughly 85% appear once; the ten largest clones hold 5.5% to 7%. Sequencing input: PBMCs. The receptors were sampled from a woman aged 18 to 35 in good health and CMV-seronegative.

The CDR3 DNA reads as TGTGCCAGCAGCTTAGCCCGGGCAGAAGGCACTGAAGCTTTCTTT. Its translation: CASSLARAEGTEAFF. The V and J genes are TRBV7-9 and TRBJ1-1; D remains unclear. The CDR3 is 15 residues long. CDR1 SEHNR and CDR2 FQNEAQ come from the germline V gene (reference sequence). Trimming removed 0 bases from V and 4 bases from J, with 12 bases in between.

The chain has TRBV27 and TRBJ2-7; 9 nucleotides match TRBD1. Germline lookup yields CDR1 MNHEY and CDR2 SMNVEV (reference sequence). V shed 4 bases, J shed 10 bases, and the junction held 14 bases outside the gene matches. This CDR3 has 15 residues. This CDR3 reads CASSSSGQGSLNQYF. For the CDR3, the DNA is TGTGCCAGCAGTTCCTCGGGACAGGGCTCTCTCAACCAGTACTTC.